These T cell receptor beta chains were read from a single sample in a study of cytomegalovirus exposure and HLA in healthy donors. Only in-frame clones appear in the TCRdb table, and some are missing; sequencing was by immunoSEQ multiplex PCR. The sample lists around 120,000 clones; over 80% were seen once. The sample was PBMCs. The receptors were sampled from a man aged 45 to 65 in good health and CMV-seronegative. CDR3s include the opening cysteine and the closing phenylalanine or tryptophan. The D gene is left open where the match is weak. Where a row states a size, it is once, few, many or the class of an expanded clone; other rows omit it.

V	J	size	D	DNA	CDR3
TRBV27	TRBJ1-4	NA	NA	TGTGCCAGCAGTTTACAGGCGATCCATGAAAAACTGTTTTTT	CASSLQAIHEKLFF
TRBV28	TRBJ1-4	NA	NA	TGTGCCAGCAGTTTAAAGAGGCCAACAAGAAGGGAAAAACTGTTTTTT	CASSLKRPTRREKLFF
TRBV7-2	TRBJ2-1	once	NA	TGTGCCAGCATCCGGGCCGCGGGGTACTACAATGAGCAGTTCTTC	CASIRAAGYYNEQFF
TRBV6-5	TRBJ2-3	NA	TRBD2	TGTGCCAGCAGTCGTAGCGGGGGGGCCGATACGCAGTATTTT	CASSRSGGADTQYF
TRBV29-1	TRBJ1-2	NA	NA	TGCAGCGTCAGACGACCCATTACAAGCGATGGCTACACCTTC	CSVRRPITSDGYTF
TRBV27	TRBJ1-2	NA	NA	TGTGCCAGCAGTTTGGGGGGAGGGTTCGACGGCTACACCTTC	CASSLGGGFDGYTF
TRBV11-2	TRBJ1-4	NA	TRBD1	TGTGCCAGCAGCTTAGGCCAGGGGGCGCGAGGTGAAAAACTGTTTTTT	CASSLGQGARGEKLFF
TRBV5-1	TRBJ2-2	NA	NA	TGCGCCAGCAGCTCTACCGGGACAACGAACACCGGGGAGCTGTTTTTT	CASSSTGTTNTGELFF
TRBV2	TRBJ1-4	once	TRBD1	TGTGCCAGCAGTTCCCCGGGACAGGGTGAGGAAAAACTGTTTTTT	CASSSPGQGEEKLFF
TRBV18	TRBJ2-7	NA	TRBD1	TGTGCCAGCTCATCCGGGACAGGCTCCTACGAGCAGTACTTC	CASSSGTGSYEQYF
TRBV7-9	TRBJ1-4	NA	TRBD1	TGTGCCAGCAGCTTAGCAGCCGGGACAGCTAATGAAAAACTGTTTTTT	CASSLAAGTANEKLFF
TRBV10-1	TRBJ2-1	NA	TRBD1	TGCGCCAGCAGCTACGCCGCACAGGGGGCCAGCTCCTACAATGAGCAGTTCTTC	CASSYAAQGASSYNEQFF
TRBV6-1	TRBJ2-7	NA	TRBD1	TGTGCCAGCAGTGTACGGGACAGGGGCTACGAGCAGTACTTC	CASSVRDRGYEQYF
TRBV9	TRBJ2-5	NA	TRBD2	TGTGCCAGCAGCGTAGGGACTAGCGGGGGGGCCGTACGGGAGACCCAGTACTTC	CASSVGTSGGAVRETQYF
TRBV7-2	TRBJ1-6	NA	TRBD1	TGTGCCAGCAGCTTACAGGGGGCGATGAATTCACCCCTCCACTTT	CASSLQGAMNSPLHF
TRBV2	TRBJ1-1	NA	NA	TGTGCCAGCAGTGGTGACAATGCTGAAGCTTTCTTT	CASSGDNAEAFF
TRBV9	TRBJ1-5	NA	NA	TGTGCCAGCAGCGTAGGGGGCACTCAGCCCCAGCATTTT	CASSVGGTQPQHF
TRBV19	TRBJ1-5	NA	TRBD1	TGTGCCAGTAGCCGGACAGGGGGCAATCAGCCCCAGCATTTT	CASSRTGGNQPQHF
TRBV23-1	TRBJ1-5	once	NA	TGCGCCACTCACAGGCAGCCCCAGCATTTT	CATHRQPQHF
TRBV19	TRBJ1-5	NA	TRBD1	TGTGCCAGTAGTACACCCAGGACAGGGCGCAATCAGCCCCAGCATTTT	CASSTPRTGRNQPQHF
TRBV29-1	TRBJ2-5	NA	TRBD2	TGCAGCTCTTCGGGGGGGGATTCCAAGTCGACCCAGTACTTC	CSSSGGDSKSTQYF
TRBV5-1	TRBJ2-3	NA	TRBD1	TGCGCCAGCAGCCACGGACAGGGGGGTGTAATTGGCACAGATACGCAGTATTTT	CASSHGQGGVIGTDTQYF
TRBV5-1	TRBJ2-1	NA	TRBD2	TGCGCCAGCAGCTCGCGGGAGGGCGGAAACTATGAGCAGTTCTTC	CASSSREGGNYEQFF
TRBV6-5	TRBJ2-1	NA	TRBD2	TGTGCCAGCAGTTACCCCGTAGCGGGGGGATCTAATGAGCAGTTCTTC	CASSYPVAGGSNEQFF
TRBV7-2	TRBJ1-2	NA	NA	TGTGCCAGCAGCTTAAATTACAGAGACTATGGCTACACCTTC	CASSLNYRDYGYTF
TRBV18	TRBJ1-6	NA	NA	TGTGCCAGCTCACCTACAAGTTCCAATTCACCCCTCCACTTT	CASSPTSSNSPLHF
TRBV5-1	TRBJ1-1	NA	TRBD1	TGCGCCAGCAGCCCCGGGACAGGGGTGACTGAAGCTTTCTTT	CASSPGTGVTEAFF
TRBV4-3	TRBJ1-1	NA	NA	TGCGCCAGCAGCCAAGATAGGTGGCCGGGTTTAGAAGCTTTCTTT	CASSQDRWPGLEAFF
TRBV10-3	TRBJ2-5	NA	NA	TGTGCCATCAGCGAATTCGGGGGCCAAGAGACCCAGTACTTC	CAISEFGGQETQYF
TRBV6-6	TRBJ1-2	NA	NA	TGTGCCAGCCTTCGAGACTATGGCTACACCTTC	CASLRDYGYTF
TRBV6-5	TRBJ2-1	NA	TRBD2	TGTGCCAGCAGTCTTGTGGCTAGCGGAGGGTATGAGCAGTTCTTC	CASSLVASGGYEQFF
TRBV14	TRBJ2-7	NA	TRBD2	TGTGCCAGCGGGCTAGCGGGCTCCTACGAGCAGTACTTC	CASGLAGSYEQYF
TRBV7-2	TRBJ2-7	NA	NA	TGTGCCAGCAGCTTAGCGTTCAGCTCCTACGAGCAGTACTTC	CASSLAFSSYEQYF
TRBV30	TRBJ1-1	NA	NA	TGTGCCTGGAGTGTACTTACTGAAGCTTTCTTT	CAWSVLTEAFF
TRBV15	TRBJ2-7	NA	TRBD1	TGTGCCACCAGCAGAGATAAGGGGACAGTACGCTCCTACGAGCAGTACTTC	CATSRDKGTVRSYEQYF
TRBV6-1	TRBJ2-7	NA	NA	TGTGCCAGCAGTGAAGGGACAGCCGTCTCCTACGAGCAGTACTTC	CASSEGTAVSYEQYF
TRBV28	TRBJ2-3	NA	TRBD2	TGTGCCAGCAGGGCGGGAGACTTAACAGATACGCAGTATTTT	CASRAGDLTDTQYF
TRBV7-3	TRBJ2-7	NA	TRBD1	TGTGCCAGCAGCTCGGGACAGGGGGTCCCATACTTC	CASSSGQGVPYF
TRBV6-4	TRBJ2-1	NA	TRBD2	TGTGCCAGCAGTGTTTTAGCGGGAGCCGGGAATGAGCAGTTCTTC	CASSVLAGAGNEQFF
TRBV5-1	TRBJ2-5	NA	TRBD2	TGCGCCAGCAGCTCCCTTGCGGGGGGAGGAGAGACCCAGTACTTC	CASSSLAGGGETQYF
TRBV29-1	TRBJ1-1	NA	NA	TGCAGCGTTGAGCAAGGGGGTGAAGCTTTCTTT	CSVEQGGEAFF
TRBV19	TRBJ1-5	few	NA	TGTGCCAGTAGTACCCAGGGCCGCAATCAGCCCCAGCATTTT	CASSTQGRNQPQHF
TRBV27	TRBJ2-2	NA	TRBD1	TGTGCCAGCAGACGACAGGGTGGGCCTACGAGTACCGGGGAGCTGTTTTTT	CASRRQGGPTSTGELFF
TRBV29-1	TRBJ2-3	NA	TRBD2	TGCAGCGTAGTTACTAGCGGGGGCACAGATACGCAGTATTTT	CSVVTSGGTDTQYF
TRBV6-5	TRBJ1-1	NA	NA	TGTGCCAGCAGTTATTCAGGCTCGCCGAACACTGAAGCTTTCTTT	CASSYSGSPNTEAFF
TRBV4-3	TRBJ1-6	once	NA	TGCGCCAGCAGCCAAGGGGGGGGCCAGAGCTCCTATAATTCACCCCTCCACTTT	CASSQGGGQSSYNSPLHF
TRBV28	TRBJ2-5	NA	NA	TGTGCCAGCAGTTTTGGGCAGCAAGAGACCCAGTACTTC	CASSFGQQETQYF